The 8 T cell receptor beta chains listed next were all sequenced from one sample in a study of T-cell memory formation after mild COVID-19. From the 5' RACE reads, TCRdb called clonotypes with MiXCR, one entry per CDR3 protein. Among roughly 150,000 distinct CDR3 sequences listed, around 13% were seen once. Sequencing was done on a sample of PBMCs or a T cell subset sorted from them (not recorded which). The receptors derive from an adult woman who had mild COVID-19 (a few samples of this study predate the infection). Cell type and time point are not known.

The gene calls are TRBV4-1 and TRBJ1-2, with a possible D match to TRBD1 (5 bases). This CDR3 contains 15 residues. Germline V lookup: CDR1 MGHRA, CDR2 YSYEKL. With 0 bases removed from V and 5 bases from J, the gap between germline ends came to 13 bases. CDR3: CASSQDGEGVYGYTF. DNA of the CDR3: TGCGCCAGCAGCCAAGATGGGGAAGGGGTATATGGCTACACCTTC.

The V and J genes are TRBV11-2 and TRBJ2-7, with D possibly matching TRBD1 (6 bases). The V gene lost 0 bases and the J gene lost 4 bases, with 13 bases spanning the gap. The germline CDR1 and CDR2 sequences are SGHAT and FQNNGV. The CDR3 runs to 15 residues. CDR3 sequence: CASSLDRGVGYEQYF. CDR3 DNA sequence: TGTGCCAGCAGCTTAGACAGGGGAGTCGGTTACGAGCAGTACTTC. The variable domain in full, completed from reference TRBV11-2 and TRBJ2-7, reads EAGVAQSPRYKIIEKRQSVAFWCNPISGHATLYWYQQILGQGPKLLIQFQNNGVVDDSQLPKDRFSAERLKGVDSTLKIQPAKLEDSAVYLCASSLDRGVGYEQYFGPGTRLTVT.

The CDR3 loop reads CASSLDPGRAFGEKLFF. CDR3 sequence (DNA): TGCGCCAGCAGCTTGGACCCGGGCAGGGCCTTCGGGGAAAAACTGTTTTTT. V usage is TRBV5-1 and J usage is TRBJ1-4; tentative D call: TRBD1 (5 bases). The germline V gene has CDR1 SGHRS and CDR2 YFSETQ. V dropped 0 bases and J dropped 8 bases, with 20 bases sitting between them. The CDR3 sequence is 17 residues long.

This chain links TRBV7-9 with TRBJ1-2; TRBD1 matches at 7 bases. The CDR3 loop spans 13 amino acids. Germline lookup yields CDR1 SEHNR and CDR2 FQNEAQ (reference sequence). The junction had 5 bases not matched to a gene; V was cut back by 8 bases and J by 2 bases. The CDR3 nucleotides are TGTGCCAGCTCCGGGACAGACAACTATGGCTACACCTTC. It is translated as CASSGTDNYGYTF.

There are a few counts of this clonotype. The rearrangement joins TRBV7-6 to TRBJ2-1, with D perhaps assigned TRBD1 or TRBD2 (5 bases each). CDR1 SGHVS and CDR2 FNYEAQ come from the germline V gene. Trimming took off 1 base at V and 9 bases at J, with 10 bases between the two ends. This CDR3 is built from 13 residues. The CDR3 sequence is CASSLEAGSEQFF. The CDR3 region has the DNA TGTGCCAGCAGCTTAGAAGCAGGGAGTGAGCAGTTCTTC.

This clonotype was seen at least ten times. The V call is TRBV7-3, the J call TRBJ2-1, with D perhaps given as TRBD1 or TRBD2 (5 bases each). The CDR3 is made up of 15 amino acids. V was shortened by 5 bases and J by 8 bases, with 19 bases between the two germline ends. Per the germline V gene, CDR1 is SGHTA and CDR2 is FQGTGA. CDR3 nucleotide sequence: TGTGCCAGCAGCCCCCATGGGGGATGGGGCGATGAGCAGTTCTTC. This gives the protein CASSPHGGWGDEQFF.

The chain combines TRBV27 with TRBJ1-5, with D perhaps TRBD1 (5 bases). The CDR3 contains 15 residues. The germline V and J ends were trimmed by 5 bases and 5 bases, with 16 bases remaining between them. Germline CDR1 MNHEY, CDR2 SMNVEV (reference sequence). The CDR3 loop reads CASSPLGTDYQPQHF. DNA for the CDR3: TGTGCCAGCAGTCCTCTCGGGACGGACTATCAGCCCCAGCATTTT.

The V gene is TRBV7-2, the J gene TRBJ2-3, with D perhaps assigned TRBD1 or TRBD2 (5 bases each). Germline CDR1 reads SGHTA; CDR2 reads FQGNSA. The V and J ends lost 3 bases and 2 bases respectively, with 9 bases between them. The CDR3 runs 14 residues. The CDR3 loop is CASSFRGATDTQYF. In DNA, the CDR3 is TGTGCCAGCAGCTTTAGAGGGGCCACAGATACGCAGTATTTT.